The subject of this entry is one T cell receptor beta chain. Its antigen is currently unknown. Compared with germline, one end of the junction differs, possibly owing to a read error. The record originates from a study of tumor and adjacent non-tumor tissue in lung cancer. Study overall: Stage I to III disease affected about nine men and 5 women aged roughly 31 to 76. Each sample yielded roughly 4 million productive TCRbeta reads on average.

The study's findings and limits: Shorter survival was associated with higher TCR diversity in tumors. Tumor repertoires had a smaller top 100 clone share than normal lung.

A modified ARM-PCR protocol with three rounds of nested PCR amplified TCRbeta. Each CDR3 protein gets one entry after TCRdb re-called the multiplex PCR reads with MiXCR. The table lists about 80,000 distinct CDR3 sequences, around 75% of them singletons. This sample's RNA came from whole unsorted tissue. Sequenced sample: lung tumor tissue. This TCR came from a woman aged 45-59 years with non-small cell lung cancer.

The CDR3 coding sequence is TGCAGTGGGACGAACTATGACTACACCTTC. Protein: CSGTNYDYTF. The chain recombines TRBV20-1 with TRBJ1-2; D is ambiguous. Germline V CDR1 and CDR2: DFQATT, SNEGSKA (reference sequence). This CDR3 contains 10 residues.